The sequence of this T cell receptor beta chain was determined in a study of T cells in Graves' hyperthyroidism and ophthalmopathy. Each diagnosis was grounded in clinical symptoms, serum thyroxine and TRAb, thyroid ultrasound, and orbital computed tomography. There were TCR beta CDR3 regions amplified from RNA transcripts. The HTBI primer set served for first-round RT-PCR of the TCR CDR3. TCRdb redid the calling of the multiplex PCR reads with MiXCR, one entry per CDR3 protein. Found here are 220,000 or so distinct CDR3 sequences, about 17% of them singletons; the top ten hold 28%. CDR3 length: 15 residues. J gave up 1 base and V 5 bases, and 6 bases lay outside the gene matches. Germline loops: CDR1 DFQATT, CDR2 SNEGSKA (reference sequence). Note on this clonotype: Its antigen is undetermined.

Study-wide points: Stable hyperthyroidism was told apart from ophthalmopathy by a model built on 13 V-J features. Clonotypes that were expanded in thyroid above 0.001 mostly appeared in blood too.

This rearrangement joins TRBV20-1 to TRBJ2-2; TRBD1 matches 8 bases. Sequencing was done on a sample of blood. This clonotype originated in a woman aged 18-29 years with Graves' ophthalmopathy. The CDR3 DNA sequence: TGCAGTGCTCCCACAGGGGGATTGAACACCGGGGAGCTGTTTTTT. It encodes CSAPTGGLNTGELFF.